One and the same sample provided the 26 T cell receptor beta chains below, sequenced in a study of blood T cells in healthy people across ages. It was with a sample-barcoded 5' primer and a J-beta primer mix that a second PCR of about 7 to 12 cycles was run. TCRdb re-called the 5' RACE reads through MiXCR, storing one row per CDR3 protein. The table lists 1.5 million to 2 million distinct CDR3 sequences, roughly 27% of them singletons. Sequenced sample: blood. The receptors shown here come from a woman aged 25 to 39 in good health.

This clonotype has more than one count but fewer than ten. One end of the junction varies from germline; a read error may be responsible. The chain combines TRBV3-1 with TRBJ2-6; D remains unclear. This CDR3 comprises 16 residues. The V gene's germline CDR1 is LGHDT and CDR2 YNNKEL (reference sequence). The CDR3 nucleotides read TGTGTCAGCAGCCAAGTTACGGGCATGAGGGCCAACGTCCTGACTTTC. It codes for CVSSQVTGMRANVLTF. Using reference TRBV3-1 and TRBJ2-6 for the parts outside the CDR3, the full variable domain is DTAVSQTPKYLVTQMGNDKSIKCEQNLGHDTMYWYKQDSKKFLKIMFSYNNKELIINETVPNRFSPKSPDKAHLNLHINSLELGDSAVYFCVSSQVTGMRANVLTFGAGSRLTVL.

This sequence joins TRBV4-1 and TRBJ1-3, with D perhaps matching TRBD1 (6 bases). The CDR3 runs 18 residues. V dropped 0 bases and J dropped 0 bases, with 15 bases sitting between them. CDR1 MGHRA and CDR2 YSYEKL come from the germline V gene. CDR3 in DNA: TGCGCCAGCAGCCAAGATAGACTGCAGGGGATCTCTGGAAACACCATATATTTT. It codes for CASSQDRLQGISGNTIYF.

Points on this clonotype: One end of the junction is discordant with germline, which a read error may explain. The rearrangement links TRBV10-3 to TRBJ2-7, with D unclear. This CDR3 spans 12 amino acids. Germline CDR1 ENHRY, CDR2 SYGVKD. This CDR3 is CATSADGYEQYF. CDR3 coding DNA: TGTGCCACCAGTGCCGACGGCTACGAGCAGTACTTC.

Worth noting for this clonotype: A much more abundant neighbour one base away suggests this may be a read error. CDR3 nucleotide sequence: TGCAGCGTTGTCCTATCAGAAGGTAGGGCTGGCTACATCTTC. It specifies CSVVLSEGRAGYIF. The chain has TRBV29-1 and TRBJ1-2; no reliable D call. CDR3 length: 14 residues. Germline CDR1 is SQVTM and CDR2 is ANQGSEA.

The chain uses TRBV12-3 or TRBV12-4 and TRBJ2-2; 13 positions agree with TRBD2. The length of the CDR3 is 16 residues. V trimming: 5 bases; J trimming: 6 bases; junction bases outside the gene matches: 6. CDR3 DNA: TGTGCCAGCAGTCTCGGACTAGCGGGAGTCTCCGGGGAGCTGTTTTTT. Its protein product is CASSLGLAGVSGELFF.

This clonotype has a handful of counts. Here the CDR3 DNA reads TGTGCCAGCAGTTTGGGTGTTGAGGGAATTTATGGCTACACCTTC. Translation gives CASSLGVEGIYGYTF. The chain is built from TRBV12-3 or TRBV12-4 and TRBJ1-2, with D unclear. V lost 3 bases, J lost 5 bases, and 16 bases lay in between. The CDR3 contains 15 residues.

This clonotype occurred a few times. This rearrangement joins TRBV7-9 to TRBJ2-1; 8 nucleotides match TRBD1. The CDR3 covers 15 residues. Germline V gene lookup returns CDR1 SEHNR and CDR2 FQNEAQ (reference sequence). The junction had 5 bases not matched to a gene; V was cut back by 4 bases and J by 3 bases. In nucleotides, the CDR3 is TGTGCCAGCAGCTCGACAGGGGTAGGCTACAATGAGCAGTTCTTC. Translating it yields CASSSTGVGYNEQFF.

V gene TRBV7-2 combines with J gene TRBJ2-1; a possible D gene is TRBD2 (5 bases). This CDR3 has 19 residues. The germline V and J ends were trimmed by 2 bases and 0 bases, with 20 bases remaining between them. Germline loops: CDR1 SGHTA, CDR2 FQGNSA. This CDR3 reads CASSLWAGGAAGSYNEQFF. CDR3 DNA: TGTGCCAGCAGCTTATGGGCGGGCGGTGCCGCCGGCTCCTACAATGAGCAGTTCTTC.

The V gene is TRBV7-2, the J gene TRBJ2-1; 8 bases match TRBD2. The length of the CDR3 is 13 residues. Germline V gene lookup returns CDR1 SGHTA and CDR2 FQGNSA. The ends lost 3 bases at V and 9 bases at J; junction bases unmatched: 4. CDR3 in amino acids: CASSFEAGVEQFF. DNA of the CDR3: TGTGCCAGCAGCTTCGAAGCGGGAGTTGAGCAGTTCTTC.

A few counts support this clonotype. The chain is built from TRBV6-5 and TRBJ2-7; TRBD1 matches 7 bases. The CDR3 has 15 amino acids. The V gene end was trimmed by 0 bases and the J gene end by 5 bases; junction bases not matched to a gene: 7. CDR1 MNHEY and CDR2 SVGAGI come from the germline V gene. The chain's CDR3 is CASSYSRQGAHEQYF. For the CDR3, the DNA is TGTGCCAGCAGTTACTCGAGACAGGGAGCCCACGAGCAGTACTTC.

This clonotype was observed many times. The chain employs TRBV12-3 or TRBV12-4 and TRBJ2-5; TRBD2 agrees at 14 bases. This CDR3 region has 16 residues. With 7 bases clipped from V and 4 bases from J, the junction kept 8 bases outside the gene matches. DNA of the CDR3: TGTGCCAGCACCCTGGGACTAGCGGGGGCAGTAGAGACCCAGTACTTC. Translating it yields CASTLGLAGAVETQYF.

The J gene is TRBJ1-1, the V gene TRBV5-6, with TRBD1 matching 11 bases. From germline, CDR1 is SGHDT and CDR2 YYEEEE. Trimming at V came to 5 bases and at J to 5 bases, leaving 5 bases not matched to a gene. The CDR3 is 14 amino acids. In DNA form, the CDR3 reads TGTGCCAGCAGGGGGGACAGGGGGGAAACTGAAGCTTTCTTT. Translated: CASRGDRGETEAFF.

This clonotype was seen only once. The chain's CDR3 is CASSFDRGANTEAFF. CDR3 bases: TGTGCCAGCTCATTCGACAGGGGGGCCAACACTGAAGCTTTCTTT. V and J are TRBV18 and TRBJ1-1; TRBD1 matches 9 bases. CDR1 and CDR2 from the germline V gene are KGHSH and LQKENI. V shed 5 bases and J 2 bases; nucleotides not matched to a gene: 6. CDR3 size: 15 residues.

The chain employs TRBV12-3 or TRBV12-4 and TRBJ2-7; D remains ambiguous. The CDR3 runs 15 residues. The V end was cut by 0 bases, the J end by 3 bases, with 12 bases between. The CDR3 nucleotides read TGTGCCAGCAGTTTAGCACCAGAGCTGAACTACGAGCAGTACTTC. It translates to CASSLAPELNYEQYF.

With regard to this clonotype: The junction and the germline gene differ at one end; a read error may be behind it. The chain has TRBV29-1 and TRBJ2-7; D not certain. Germline loops: CDR1 SQVTM, CDR2 ANQGSEA. The CDR3 loop spans 11 amino acids. The DNA for the CDR3 is TGCAGCGCATGGGCCCTCTACGAGCAGGACTTC. This encodes CSAWALYEQDF.

This chain links TRBV4-3 with TRBJ2-3; 7 bases map to TRBD2. V was pared by 0 bases and J by 4 bases, with 4 bases of the junction left unmatched. The CDR3 covers 15 residues. Germline values: CDR1 LGHNA, CDR2 YSLEER. Written as DNA, the CDR3 is TGCGCCAGCAGCCAAGAGGTTCTAGCGGCAGATACGCAGTATTTT. Protein: CASSQEVLAADTQYF.

This clonotype was detected only a few times. V is TRBV6-5 and J is TRBJ2-1; a possible D gene is TRBD2 (7 bases). The CDR3 is made up of 13 amino acids. With 7 bases removed from V and 7 bases from J, the gap between germline ends came to 14 bases. CDR1 and CDR2 from the germline V gene are MNHEY and SVGAGI. CDR3 nucleotides: TGTGCCAGCAACGGGGGGCTGTCAAATGAGCAGTTCTTC. This gives the protein CASNGGLSNEQFF.

The chain combines TRBV14 with TRBJ1-1; D possibly corresponds to TRBD1 (6 bases). The germline V and J ends were trimmed by 4 bases and 2 bases, with 14 bases remaining between them. The germline CDR1 and CDR2 sequences are SGHDN and FVKESK. This CDR3 contains 15 residues. CDR3 region: CASSPLGGTNTEAFF. The DNA for the CDR3 is TGTGCCAGCAGCCCCTTAGGGGGGACTAACACTGAAGCTTTCTTT.

J is TRBJ2-5 and V is TRBV5-1; D not certain. This CDR3 is built from 15 residues. The germline V gene has CDR1 SGHRS and CDR2 YFSETQ. V was shortened by 3 bases and J by 2 bases, with 14 bases between the two germline ends. The CDR3: CASSYGYSAQETQYF. The DNA for the CDR3 is TGCGCCAGCAGCTACGGATATTCGGCTCAAGAGACCCAGTACTTC.

This clonotype was detected many times. J is TRBJ1-4 and V is TRBV20-1; no definite D call. Germline values: CDR1 DFQATT, CDR2 SNEGSKA (reference sequence). The CDR3 runs 13 residues. V lost 6 bases, J lost 6 bases, and 14 bases lay in between. In DNA form, the CDR3 reads TGCAGTGCCGCGAATCCAAGGGATGAAAAACTGTTTTTT. Encoded protein: CSAANPRDEKLFF.

This clonotype appeared many times. J is TRBJ2-1 and V is TRBV9, with TRBD1 identical over 11 bases. The junction had 6 bases not matched to a gene; V was cut back by 3 bases and J by 7 bases. From germline, CDR1 is SGDLS and CDR2 YYNGEE. This CDR3 region has 15 residues. In DNA, the CDR3 is TGTGCCAGCAGCGGCTACGGGACAGGGGGAAATGAGCAGTTCTTC. Translated: CASSGYGTGGNEQFF.

This clonotype was recorded a few times. The CDR3 nucleotides read TGCAGTGCTAGAAAAGGGCAAGGTAGTCAGCCCCAGCATTTT. Its protein is CSARKGQGSQPQHF. The V call is TRBV20-1, the J call TRBJ1-5; D remains ambiguous. This CDR3 comprises 14 residues. The germline V gene has CDR1 DFQATT and CDR2 SNEGSKA (reference sequence). The V end was cut by 2 bases, the J end by 6 bases, with 14 bases between.

This clonotype appeared a few times. The V call is TRBV12-3 or TRBV12-4, the J call TRBJ1-4; 7 nucleotides agree with TRBD1. The V segment lost 6 bases and the J segment 10 bases; nucleotides outside the gene matches: 8. There are 13 residues in the CDR3. The CDR3 DNA follows: TGTGCCAGCAGGAAGGGGACAGAGGGAAAACTGTTTTTT. Protein sequence: CASRKGTEGKLFF.

The sample holds a few counts of this clonotype. The J gene is TRBJ2-5, the V gene TRBV21-1; the table's D call, TRBD1, has no DNA check behind it. TRBV21-1 is marked as a pseudogene. This CDR3 has 14 residues. The CDR3 bases are TGTGCCAGCATCTGGAGGGGACAAAATGGGGAGCAGTACTTC. Translated: CASIWRGQNGEQYF.

This clonotype was seen only a few times. This chain links TRBV6-1 with TRBJ1-2; the D is unclear. V was trimmed by 4 bases and J by 2 bases, leaving 14 bases between them. The CDR3 extends over 15 amino acids. Looked up from germline, CDR1 is MNHNS and CDR2 is SASEGT. This CDR3 reads CASSGHPGGNYGYTF. The DNA of the CDR3 is TGTGCCAGCAGTGGTCATCCCGGCGGGAACTATGGCTACACCTTC.

Details on this clonotype: A read error is possible here, since a much larger clone lies one base away. The J gene is TRBJ2-1, the V gene TRBV9; TRBD2 agrees at 9 bases. Germline V gives CDR1 SGDLS, CDR2 YYNGEE. With V trimmed by 4 bases and J by 3 bases, 17 bases remained unmatched. The CDR3 spans 19 residues. CDR3 in amino acids: CASSPRGASGEALYNEQFF. The CDR3 nucleotides are TGTGCCAGCAGCCCCCGGGGGGCTAGCGGGGAGGCACTCTACAATGAGCAGTTCTTC.